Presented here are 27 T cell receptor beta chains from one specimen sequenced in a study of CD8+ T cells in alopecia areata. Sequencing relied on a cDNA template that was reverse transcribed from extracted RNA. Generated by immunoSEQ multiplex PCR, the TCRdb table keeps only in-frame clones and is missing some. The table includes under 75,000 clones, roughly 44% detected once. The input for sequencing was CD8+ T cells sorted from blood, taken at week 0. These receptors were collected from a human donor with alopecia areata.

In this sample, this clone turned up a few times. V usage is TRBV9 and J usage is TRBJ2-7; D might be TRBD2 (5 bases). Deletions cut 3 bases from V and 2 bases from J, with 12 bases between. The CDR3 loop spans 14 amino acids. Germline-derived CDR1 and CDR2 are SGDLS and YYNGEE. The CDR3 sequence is CASSGGSEAYEQYF. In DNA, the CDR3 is TGTGCCAGCAGCGGAGGTAGCGAGGCCTACGAGCAGTACTTC. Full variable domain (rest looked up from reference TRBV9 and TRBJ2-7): DSGVTQTPKHLITATGQRVTLRCSPRSGDLSVYWYQQSLDQGLQFLIQYYNGEERAKGNILERFSAQQFPDLHSELNLSSLELGDSALYFCASSGGSEAYEQYFGPGTRLTVT.

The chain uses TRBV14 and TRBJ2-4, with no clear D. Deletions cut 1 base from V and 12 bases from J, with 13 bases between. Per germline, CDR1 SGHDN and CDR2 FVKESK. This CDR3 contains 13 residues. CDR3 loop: CASSQGPRSPQYF. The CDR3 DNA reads TGTGCCAGCAGCCAAGGGCCCAGGAGCCCTCAGTACTTC.

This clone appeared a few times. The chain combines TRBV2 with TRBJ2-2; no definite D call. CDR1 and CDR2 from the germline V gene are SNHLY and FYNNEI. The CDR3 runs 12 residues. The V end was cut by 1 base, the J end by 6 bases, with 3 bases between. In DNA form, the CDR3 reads TGTGCCAGCAGTGAAGGTGCCGGGGAGCTGTTTTTT. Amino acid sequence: CASSEGAGELFF.

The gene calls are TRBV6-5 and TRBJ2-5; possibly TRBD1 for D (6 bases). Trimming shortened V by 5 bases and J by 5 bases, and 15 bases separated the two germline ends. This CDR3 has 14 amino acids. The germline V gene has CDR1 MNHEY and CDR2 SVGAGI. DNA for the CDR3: TGTGCCAGCAGTGCAGACCCGAGGGGGGAGACCCAGTACTTC. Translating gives CASSADPRGETQYF.

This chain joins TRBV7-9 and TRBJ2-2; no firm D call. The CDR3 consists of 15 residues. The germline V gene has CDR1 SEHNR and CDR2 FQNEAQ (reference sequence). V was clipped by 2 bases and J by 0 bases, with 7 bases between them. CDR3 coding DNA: TGTGCCAGCAGCTTATTAACAGCGAACACCGGGGAGCTGTTTTTT. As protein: CASSLLTANTGELFF. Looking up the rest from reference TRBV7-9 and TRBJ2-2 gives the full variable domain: DTGVSQNPRHKITKRGQNVTFRCDPISEHNRLYWYRQTLGQGPEFLTYFQNEAQLEKSRLLSDRFSAERPKGSFSTLEIQRTEQGDSAMYLCASSLLTANTGELFFGEGSRLTVL.

CDR3 nucleotide sequence: TGTGCCAGCAGCTTCTGGACTAGCGGGAACCACGAGCAGTACTTC. It specifies CASSFWTSGNHEQYF. The V call is TRBV7-2, the J call TRBJ2-7; TRBD2 agrees at 12 bases. The ends lost 3 bases at V and 5 bases at J; junction bases unmatched: 5. This CDR3 comprises 15 residues. From germline, CDR1 is SGHTA and CDR2 FQGNSA.

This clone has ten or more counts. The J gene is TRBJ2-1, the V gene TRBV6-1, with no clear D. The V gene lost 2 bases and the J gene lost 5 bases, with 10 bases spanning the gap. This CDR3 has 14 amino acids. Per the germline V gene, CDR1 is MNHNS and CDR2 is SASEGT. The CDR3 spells CASSEWFRNNEQFF. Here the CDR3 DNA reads TGTGCCAGCAGTGAATGGTTCAGGAACAATGAGCAGTTCTTC.

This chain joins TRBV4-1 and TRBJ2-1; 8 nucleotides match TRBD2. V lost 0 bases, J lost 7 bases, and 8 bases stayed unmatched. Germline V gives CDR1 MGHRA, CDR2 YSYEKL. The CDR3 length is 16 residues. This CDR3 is CASSQEPGLGRNEQFF. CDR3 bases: TGCGCCAGCAGCCAAGAACCGGGACTAGGCAGAAATGAGCAGTTCTTC.

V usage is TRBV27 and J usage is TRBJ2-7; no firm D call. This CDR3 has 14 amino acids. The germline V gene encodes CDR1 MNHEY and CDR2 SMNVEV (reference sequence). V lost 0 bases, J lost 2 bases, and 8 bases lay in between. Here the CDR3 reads CASSLSNTAYEQYF. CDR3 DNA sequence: TGTGCCAGCAGTTTATCGAACACTGCCTACGAGCAGTACTTC.

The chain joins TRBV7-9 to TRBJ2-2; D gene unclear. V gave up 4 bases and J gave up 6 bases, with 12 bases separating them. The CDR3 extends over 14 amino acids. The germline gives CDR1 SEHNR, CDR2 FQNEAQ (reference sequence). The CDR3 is CASSSTRSAGELFF. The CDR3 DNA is TGTGCCAGCAGCTCCACCCGGTCCGCCGGGGAGCTGTTTTTT.

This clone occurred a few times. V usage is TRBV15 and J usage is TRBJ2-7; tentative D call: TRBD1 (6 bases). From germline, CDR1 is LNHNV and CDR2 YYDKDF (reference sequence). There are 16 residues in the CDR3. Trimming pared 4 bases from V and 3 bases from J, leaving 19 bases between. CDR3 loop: CATSTTTGHYRYEQYF. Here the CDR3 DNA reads TGTGCCACCAGCACGACGACAGGTCACTACCGCTACGAGCAGTACTTC.

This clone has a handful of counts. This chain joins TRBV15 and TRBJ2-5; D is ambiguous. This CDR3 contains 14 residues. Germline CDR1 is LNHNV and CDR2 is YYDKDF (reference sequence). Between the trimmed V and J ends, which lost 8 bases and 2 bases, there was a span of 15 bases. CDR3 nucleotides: TGTGCCACCCGGATAATGGCTAGTCAAGAGACCCAGTACTTC. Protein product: CATRIMASQETQYF.

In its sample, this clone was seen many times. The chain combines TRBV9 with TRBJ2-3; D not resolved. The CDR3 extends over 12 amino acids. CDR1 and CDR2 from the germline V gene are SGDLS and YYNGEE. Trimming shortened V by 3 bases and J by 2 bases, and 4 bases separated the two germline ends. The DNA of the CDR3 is TGTGCCAGCAGCGGTCTCACAGATACGCAGTATTTT. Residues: CASSGLTDTQYF. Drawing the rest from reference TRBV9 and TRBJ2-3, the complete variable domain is DSGVTQTPKHLITATGQRVTLRCSPRSGDLSVYWYQQSLDQGLQFLIQYYNGEERAKGNILERFSAQQFPDLHSELNLSSLELGDSALYFCASSGLTDTQYFGPGTRLTVL.

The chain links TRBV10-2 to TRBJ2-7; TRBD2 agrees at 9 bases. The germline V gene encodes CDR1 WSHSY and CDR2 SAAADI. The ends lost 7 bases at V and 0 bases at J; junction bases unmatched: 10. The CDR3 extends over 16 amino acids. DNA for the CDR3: TGCGCCAGCACTAGAGGGACTAGCCGGCCCTCCTACGAGCAGTACTTC. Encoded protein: CASTRGTSRPSYEQYF.

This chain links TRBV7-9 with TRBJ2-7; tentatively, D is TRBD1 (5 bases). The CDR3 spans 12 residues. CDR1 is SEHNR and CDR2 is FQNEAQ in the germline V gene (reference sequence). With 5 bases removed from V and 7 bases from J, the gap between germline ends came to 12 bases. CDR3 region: CASSQGRDEQYF. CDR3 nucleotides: TGTGCCAGCAGCCAAGGCAGGGATGAGCAGTACTTC. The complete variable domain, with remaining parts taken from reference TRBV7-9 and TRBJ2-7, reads DTGVSQNPRHKITKRGQNVTFRCDPISEHNRLYWYRQTLGQGPEFLTYFQNEAQLEKSRLLSDRFSAERPKGSFSTLEIQRTEQGDSAMYLCASSQGRDEQYFGPGTRLTVT.

The CDR3 DNA sequence: TGCAGCGTTGTACAGCAGGGGGAAAGCTACGAGCAGTACTTC. Translating gives CSVVQQGESYEQYF. The chain recombines TRBV29-1 with TRBJ2-7, with TRBD1 identical over 7 bases. The germline V gene has CDR1 SQVTM and CDR2 ANQGSEA. J gave up 3 bases and V 4 bases, and 9 bases lay outside the gene matches. This CDR3 is 14 amino acids long.

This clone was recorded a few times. CDR3 region: CASSREGPAPGQFF. The CDR3 DNA sequence: TGTGCCAGCAGCCGGGAGGGACCTGCCCCGGGGCAGTTCTTC. The gene calls are TRBV9 and TRBJ2-1, with 8 bases fitting TRBD2. Germline V gives CDR1 SGDLS, CDR2 YYNGEE. The CDR3 has 14 residues. The trim removed 4 bases at V and 12 bases at J, leaving 12 bases unmatched.

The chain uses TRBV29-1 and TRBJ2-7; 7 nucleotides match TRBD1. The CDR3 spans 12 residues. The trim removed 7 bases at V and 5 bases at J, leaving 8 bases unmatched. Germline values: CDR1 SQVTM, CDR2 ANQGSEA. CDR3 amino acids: CSATTGTHEQYF. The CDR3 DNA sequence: TGCAGCGCTACGACAGGGACCCACGAGCAGTACTTC.

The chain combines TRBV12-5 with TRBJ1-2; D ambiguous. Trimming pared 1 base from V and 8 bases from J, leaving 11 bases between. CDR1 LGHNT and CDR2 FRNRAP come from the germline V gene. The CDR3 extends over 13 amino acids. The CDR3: CASGLDKGGGYTF. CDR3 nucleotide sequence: TGTGCTAGTGGTTTGGACAAGGGCGGCGGCTACACCTTC.

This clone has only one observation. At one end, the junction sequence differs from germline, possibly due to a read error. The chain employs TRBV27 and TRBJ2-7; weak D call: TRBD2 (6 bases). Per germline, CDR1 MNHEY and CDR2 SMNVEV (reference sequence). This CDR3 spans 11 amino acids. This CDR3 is CGAGNSYEQYF. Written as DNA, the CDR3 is TGCGGGGCGGGGAACTCCTACGAGCAGTACTTC.

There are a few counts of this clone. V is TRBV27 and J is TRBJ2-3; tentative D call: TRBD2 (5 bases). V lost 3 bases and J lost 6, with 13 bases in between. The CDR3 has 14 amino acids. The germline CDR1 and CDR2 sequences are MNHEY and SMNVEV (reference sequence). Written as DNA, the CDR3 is TGTGCCAGCAGTTTGGACTCACACCCCGATACGCAGTATTTT. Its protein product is CASSLDSHPDTQYF.

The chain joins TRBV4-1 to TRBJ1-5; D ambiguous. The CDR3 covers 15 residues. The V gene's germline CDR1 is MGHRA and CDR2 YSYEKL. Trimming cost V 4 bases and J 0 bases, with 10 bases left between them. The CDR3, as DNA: TGCGCCAGCAGCCTCCCCTTGGGTAGCAATCAGCCCCAGCATTTT. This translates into CASSLPLGSNQPQHF.

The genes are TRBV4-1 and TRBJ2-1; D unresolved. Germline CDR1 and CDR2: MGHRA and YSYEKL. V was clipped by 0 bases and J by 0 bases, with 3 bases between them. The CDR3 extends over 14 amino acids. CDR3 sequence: CASSQETSYNEQFF. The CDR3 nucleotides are TGCGCCAGCAGCCAAGAAACCTCCTACAATGAGCAGTTCTTC.

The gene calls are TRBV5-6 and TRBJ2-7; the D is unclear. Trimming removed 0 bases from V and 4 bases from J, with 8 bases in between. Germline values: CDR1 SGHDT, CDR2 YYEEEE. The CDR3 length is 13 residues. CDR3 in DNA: TGTGCCAGCAGCTTGGGACCCCTTTACGAGCAGTACTTC. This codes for CASSLGPLYEQYF.

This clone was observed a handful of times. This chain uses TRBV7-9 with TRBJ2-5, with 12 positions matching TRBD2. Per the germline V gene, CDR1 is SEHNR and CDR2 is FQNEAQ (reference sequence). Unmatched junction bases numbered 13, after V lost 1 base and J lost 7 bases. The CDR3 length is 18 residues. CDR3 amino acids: CASSLEGTSGRSLRTQYF. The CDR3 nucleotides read TGTGCCAGCAGCTTAGAAGGAACTAGCGGGAGGTCCCTTCGGACCCAGTACTTC.

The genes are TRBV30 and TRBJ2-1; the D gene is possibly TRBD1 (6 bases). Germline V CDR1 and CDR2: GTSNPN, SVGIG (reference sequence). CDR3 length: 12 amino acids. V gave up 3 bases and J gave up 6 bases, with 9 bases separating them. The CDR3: CAWREGGNEQFF. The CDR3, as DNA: TGTGCCTGGAGAGAAGGGGGCAATGAGCAGTTCTTC.

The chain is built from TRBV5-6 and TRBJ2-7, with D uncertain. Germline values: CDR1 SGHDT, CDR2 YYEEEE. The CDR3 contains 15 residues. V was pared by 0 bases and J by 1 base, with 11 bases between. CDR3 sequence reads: CASSLAPAQSYEQYF. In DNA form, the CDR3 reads TGTGCCAGCAGCTTGGCGCCTGCCCAGTCCTACGAGCAGTACTTC.